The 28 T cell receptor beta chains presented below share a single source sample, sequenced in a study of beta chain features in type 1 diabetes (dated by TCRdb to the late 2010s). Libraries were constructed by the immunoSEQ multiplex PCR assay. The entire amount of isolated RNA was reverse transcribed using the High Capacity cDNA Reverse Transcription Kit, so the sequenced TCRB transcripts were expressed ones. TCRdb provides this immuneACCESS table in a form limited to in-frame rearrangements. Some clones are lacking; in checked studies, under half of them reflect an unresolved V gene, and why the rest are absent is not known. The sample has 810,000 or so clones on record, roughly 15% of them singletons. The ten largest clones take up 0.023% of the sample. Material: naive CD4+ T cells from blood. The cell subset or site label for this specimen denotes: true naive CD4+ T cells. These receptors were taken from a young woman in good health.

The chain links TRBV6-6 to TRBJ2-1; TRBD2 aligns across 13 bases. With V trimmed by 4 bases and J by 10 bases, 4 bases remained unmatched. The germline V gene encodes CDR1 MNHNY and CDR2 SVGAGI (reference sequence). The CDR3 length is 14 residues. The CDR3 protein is CASSSTGLAGEQFF. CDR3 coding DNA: TGTGCCAGCAGTTCCACGGGACTAGCGGGGGAGCAGTTCTTC.

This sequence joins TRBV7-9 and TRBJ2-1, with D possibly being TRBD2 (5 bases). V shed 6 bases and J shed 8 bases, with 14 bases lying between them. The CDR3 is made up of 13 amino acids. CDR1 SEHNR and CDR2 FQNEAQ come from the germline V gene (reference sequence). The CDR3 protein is CASRIGGLDEQFF. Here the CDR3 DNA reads TGTGCCAGCAGAATAGGAGGTCTGGATGAGCAGTTCTTC.

CDR3 sequence: CASGPGTGGIDEQFF. The CDR3 DNA reads as TGTGCCAGCGGGCCCGGGACAGGGGGCATAGATGAGCAGTTCTTC. The genes are TRBV9 and TRBJ2-1; 12 nucleotides agree with TRBD1. CDR3 size: 15 residues. The germline CDR1 and CDR2 sequences are SGDLS and YYNGEE. Trimming removed 7 bases from V and 8 bases from J; junction bases left unmatched: 10.

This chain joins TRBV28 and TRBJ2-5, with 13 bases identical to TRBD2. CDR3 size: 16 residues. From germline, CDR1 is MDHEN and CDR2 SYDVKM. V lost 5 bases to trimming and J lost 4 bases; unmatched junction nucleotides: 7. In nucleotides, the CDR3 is TGTGCCAGCAGTCAACCGGGACTAGCGGGGATAGAGACCCAGTACTTC. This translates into CASSQPGLAGIETQYF.

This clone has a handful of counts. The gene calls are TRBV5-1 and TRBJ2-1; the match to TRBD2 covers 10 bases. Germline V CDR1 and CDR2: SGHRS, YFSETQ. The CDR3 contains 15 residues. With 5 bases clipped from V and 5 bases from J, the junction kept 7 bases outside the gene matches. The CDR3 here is CASRTLAGVDNEQFF. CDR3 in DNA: TGCGCCAGCAGGACCCTAGCGGGAGTCGACAATGAGCAGTTCTTC.

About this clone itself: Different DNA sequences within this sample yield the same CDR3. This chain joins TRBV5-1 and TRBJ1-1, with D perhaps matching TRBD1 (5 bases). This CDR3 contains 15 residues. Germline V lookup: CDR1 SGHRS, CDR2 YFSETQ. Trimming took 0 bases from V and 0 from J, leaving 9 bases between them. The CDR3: CASSLASGMNTEAFF. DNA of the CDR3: TGCGCCAGCAGCTTGGCGTCAGGGATGAACACTGAAGCTTTCTTT.

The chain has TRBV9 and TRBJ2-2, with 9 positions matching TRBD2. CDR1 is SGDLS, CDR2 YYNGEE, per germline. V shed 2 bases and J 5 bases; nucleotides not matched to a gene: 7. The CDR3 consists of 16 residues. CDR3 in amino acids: CASSVSAGGSTGELFF. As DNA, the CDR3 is TGTGCCAGCAGCGTCTCAGCGGGAGGTTCAACCGGGGAGCTGTTTTTT. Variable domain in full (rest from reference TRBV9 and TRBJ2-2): DSGVTQTPKHLITATGQRVTLRCSPRSGDLSVYWYQQSLDQGLQFLIQYYNGEERAKGNILERFSAQQFPDLHSELNLSSLELGDSALYFCASSVSAGGSTGELFFGEGSRLTVL.

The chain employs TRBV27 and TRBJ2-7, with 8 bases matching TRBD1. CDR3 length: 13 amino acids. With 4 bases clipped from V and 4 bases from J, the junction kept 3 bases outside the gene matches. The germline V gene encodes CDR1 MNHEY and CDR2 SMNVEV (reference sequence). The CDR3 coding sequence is TGTGCCAGCAGTTCACGGACAGGGTACGAGCAGTACTTC. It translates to CASSSRTGYEQYF.

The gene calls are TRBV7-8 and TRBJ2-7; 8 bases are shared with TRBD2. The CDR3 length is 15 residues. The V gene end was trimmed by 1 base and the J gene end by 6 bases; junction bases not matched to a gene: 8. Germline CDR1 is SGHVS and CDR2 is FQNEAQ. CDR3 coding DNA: TGTGCCAGCAGCTTAGTACTCAGCGGGAGTGGCGAGCAGTACTTC. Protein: CASSLVLSGSGEQYF.

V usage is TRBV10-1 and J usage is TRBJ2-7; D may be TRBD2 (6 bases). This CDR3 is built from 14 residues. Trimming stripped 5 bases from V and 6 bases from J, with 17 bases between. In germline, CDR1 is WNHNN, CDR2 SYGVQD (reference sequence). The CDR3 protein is CASSSGTDPGEQYF. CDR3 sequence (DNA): TGCGCCAGCAGTTCTGGGACTGACCCTGGCGAGCAGTACTTC.

The CDR3 is CASSEAGWGRGGNEKLFF. The CDR3 coding sequence is TGTGCCAGCAGTGAAGCGGGCTGGGGGCGCGGCGGTAATGAAAAACTGTTTTTT. The gene calls are TRBV2 and TRBJ1-4; D possibly corresponds to TRBD1 (6 bases). The CDR3 has 18 residues. The germline CDR1 and CDR2 sequences are SNHLY and FYNNEI. The germline V and J ends were trimmed by 0 bases and 4 bases, with 18 bases remaining between them.

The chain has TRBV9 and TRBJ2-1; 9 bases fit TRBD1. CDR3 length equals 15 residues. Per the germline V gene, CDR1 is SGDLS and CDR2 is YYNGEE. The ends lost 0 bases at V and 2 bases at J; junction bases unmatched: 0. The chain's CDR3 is CASSVGDRAYNEQFF. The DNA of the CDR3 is TGTGCCAGCAGCGTAGGGGACAGGGCCTACAATGAGCAGTTCTTC.

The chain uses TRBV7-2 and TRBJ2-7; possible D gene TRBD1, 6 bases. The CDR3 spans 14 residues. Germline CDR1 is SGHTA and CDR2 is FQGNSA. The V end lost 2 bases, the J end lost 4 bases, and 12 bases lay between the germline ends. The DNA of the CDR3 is TGTGCCAGCAGCTTAACGGCAGGGGAGTACGAGCAGTACTTC. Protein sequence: CASSLTAGEYEQYF. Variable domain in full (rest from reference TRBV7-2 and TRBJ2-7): GAGVSQSPSNKVTEKGKDVELRCDPISGHTALYWYRQSLGQGLEFLIYFQGNSAPDKSGLPSDRFSAERTGGSVSTLTIQRTQQEDSAVYLCASSLTAGEYEQYFGPGTRLTVT.

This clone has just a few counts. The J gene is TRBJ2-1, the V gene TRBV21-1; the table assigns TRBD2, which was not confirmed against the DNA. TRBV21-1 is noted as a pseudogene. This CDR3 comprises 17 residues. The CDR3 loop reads CASSSRGRTSSNNEQFF. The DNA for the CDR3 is TGTGCCAGCAGCAGCAGGGGCAGGACTAGCAGCAACAATGAGCAGTTCTTC.

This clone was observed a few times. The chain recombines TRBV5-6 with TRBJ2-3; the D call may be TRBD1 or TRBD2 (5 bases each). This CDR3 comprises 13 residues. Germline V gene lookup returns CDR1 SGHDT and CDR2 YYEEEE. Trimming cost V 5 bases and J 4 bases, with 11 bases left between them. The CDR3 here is CASRSGHADTQYF. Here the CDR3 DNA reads TGTGCCAGCAGGTCGGGGCACGCAGATACGCAGTATTTT.

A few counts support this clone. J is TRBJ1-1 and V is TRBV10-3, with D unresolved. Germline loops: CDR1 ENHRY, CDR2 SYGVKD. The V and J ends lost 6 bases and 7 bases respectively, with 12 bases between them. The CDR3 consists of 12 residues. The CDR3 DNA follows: TGTGCCATCAGCGATGAACCCTTTGAAGCTTTCTTT. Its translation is CAISDEPFEAFF.

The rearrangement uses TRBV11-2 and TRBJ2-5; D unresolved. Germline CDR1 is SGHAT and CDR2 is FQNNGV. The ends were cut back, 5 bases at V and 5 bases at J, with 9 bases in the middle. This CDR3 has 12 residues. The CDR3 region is CASSTSMETQYF. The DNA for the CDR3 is TGTGCCAGCAGCACAAGCATGGAGACCCAGTACTTC.

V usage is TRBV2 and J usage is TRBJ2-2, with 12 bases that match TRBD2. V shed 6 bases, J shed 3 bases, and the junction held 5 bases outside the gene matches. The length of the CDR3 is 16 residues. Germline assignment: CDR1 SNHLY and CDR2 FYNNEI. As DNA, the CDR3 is TGTGCCAGCAGGGCTCTAGCGGGAGGGTACACCGGGGAGCTGTTTTTT. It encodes CASRALAGGYTGELFF. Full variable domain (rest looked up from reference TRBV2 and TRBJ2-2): EPEVTQTPSHQVTQMGQEVILRCVPISNHLYFYWYRQILGQKVEFLVSFYNNEISEKSEIFDDQFSVERPDGSNFTLKIRSTKLEDSAMYFCASRALAGGYTGELFFGEGSRLTVL.

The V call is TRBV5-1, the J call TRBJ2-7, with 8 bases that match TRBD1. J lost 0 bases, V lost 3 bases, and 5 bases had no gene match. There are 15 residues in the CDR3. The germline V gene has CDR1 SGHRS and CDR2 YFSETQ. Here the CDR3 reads CASSSDRAASYEQYF. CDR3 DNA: TGCGCCAGCAGCTCGGACAGGGCTGCCTCCTACGAGCAGTACTTC.

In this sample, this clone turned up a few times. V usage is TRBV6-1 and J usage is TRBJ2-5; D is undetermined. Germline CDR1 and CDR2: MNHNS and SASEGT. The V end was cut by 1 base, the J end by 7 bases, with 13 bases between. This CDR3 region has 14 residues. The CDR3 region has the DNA TGTGCCAGCAGTGAAGTCGTAGGCACGGCGACCCAGTACTTC. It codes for CASSEVVGTATQYF.

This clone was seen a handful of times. CDR3: CASSLGGPRYGYTF. The CDR3 DNA sequence: TGTGCCAGCAGCTTAGGGGGCCCGCGTTATGGCTACACCTTC. The chain links TRBV11-1 to TRBJ1-2; D may be TRBD1 (5 bases). Germline V gene data show CDR1 as SGHAT and CDR2 as FQDESV (reference sequence). CDR3 size: 14 residues. V lost 1 base to trimming and J lost 5 bases, with 11 bases between them.

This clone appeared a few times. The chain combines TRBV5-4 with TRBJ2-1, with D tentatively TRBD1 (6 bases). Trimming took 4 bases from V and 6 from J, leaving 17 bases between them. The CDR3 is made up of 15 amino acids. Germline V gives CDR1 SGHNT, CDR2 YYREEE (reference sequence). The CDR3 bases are TGTGCCAGCAGCGAAAAAAACAGGGTTAGCAATGAGCAGTTCTTC. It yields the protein CASSEKNRVSNEQFF. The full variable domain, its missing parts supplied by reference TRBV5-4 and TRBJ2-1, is ETGVTQSPTHLIKTRGQQVTLRCSSQSGHNTVSWYQQALGQGPQFIFQYYREEENGRGNFPPRFSGLQFPNYSSELNVNALELDDSALYLCASSEKNRVSNEQFFGPGTRLTVL.

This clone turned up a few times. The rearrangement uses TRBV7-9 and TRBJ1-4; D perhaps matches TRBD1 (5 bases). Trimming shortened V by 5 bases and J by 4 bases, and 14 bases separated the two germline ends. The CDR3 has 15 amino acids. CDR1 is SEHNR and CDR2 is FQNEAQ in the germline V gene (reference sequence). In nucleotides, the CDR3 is TGTGCCAGCAGCGATTTCAGGGACGATAATGAAAAACTGTTTTTT. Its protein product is CASSDFRDDNEKLFF.

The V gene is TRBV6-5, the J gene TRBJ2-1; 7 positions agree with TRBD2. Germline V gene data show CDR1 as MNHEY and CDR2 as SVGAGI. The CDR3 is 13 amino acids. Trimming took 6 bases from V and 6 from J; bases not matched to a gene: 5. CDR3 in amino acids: CASRPSGLNEQFF. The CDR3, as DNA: TGTGCCAGCAGACCTAGCGGCCTCAATGAGCAGTTCTTC.

The CDR3 DNA reads as TGTGCCAGCAGTGATCGGACAGCCTCGCGGGAGCAGTACTTC. Its protein product is CASSDRTASREQYF. V gene TRBV6-6 combines with J gene TRBJ2-7; D is perhaps TRBD1 (6 bases). Germline V gives CDR1 MNHNY, CDR2 SVGAGI (reference sequence). The V end lost 5 bases, the J end lost 7 bases, and 18 bases lay between the germline ends. CDR3 length: 14 amino acids.

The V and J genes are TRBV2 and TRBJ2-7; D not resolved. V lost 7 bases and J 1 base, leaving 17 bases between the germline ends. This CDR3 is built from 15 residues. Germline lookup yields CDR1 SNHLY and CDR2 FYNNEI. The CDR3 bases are TGTGCCAGCACGGAAGACATCGCCCGGTCCTACGAGCAGTACTTC. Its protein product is CASTEDIARSYEQYF.

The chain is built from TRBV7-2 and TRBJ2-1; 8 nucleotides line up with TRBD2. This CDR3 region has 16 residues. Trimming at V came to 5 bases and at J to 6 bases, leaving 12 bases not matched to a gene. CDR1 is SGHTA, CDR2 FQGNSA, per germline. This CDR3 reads CASSNPGGRPVNEQFF. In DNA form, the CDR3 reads TGTGCCAGCAGCAACCCCGGCGGGAGGCCTGTCAATGAGCAGTTCTTC.

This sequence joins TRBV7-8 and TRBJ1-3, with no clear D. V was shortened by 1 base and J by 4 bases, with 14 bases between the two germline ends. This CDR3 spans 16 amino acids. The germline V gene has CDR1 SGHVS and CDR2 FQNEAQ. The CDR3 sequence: CASSLVAIGPGNTIYF. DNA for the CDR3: TGTGCCAGCAGCTTAGTGGCGATTGGTCCCGGAAACACCATATATTTT.